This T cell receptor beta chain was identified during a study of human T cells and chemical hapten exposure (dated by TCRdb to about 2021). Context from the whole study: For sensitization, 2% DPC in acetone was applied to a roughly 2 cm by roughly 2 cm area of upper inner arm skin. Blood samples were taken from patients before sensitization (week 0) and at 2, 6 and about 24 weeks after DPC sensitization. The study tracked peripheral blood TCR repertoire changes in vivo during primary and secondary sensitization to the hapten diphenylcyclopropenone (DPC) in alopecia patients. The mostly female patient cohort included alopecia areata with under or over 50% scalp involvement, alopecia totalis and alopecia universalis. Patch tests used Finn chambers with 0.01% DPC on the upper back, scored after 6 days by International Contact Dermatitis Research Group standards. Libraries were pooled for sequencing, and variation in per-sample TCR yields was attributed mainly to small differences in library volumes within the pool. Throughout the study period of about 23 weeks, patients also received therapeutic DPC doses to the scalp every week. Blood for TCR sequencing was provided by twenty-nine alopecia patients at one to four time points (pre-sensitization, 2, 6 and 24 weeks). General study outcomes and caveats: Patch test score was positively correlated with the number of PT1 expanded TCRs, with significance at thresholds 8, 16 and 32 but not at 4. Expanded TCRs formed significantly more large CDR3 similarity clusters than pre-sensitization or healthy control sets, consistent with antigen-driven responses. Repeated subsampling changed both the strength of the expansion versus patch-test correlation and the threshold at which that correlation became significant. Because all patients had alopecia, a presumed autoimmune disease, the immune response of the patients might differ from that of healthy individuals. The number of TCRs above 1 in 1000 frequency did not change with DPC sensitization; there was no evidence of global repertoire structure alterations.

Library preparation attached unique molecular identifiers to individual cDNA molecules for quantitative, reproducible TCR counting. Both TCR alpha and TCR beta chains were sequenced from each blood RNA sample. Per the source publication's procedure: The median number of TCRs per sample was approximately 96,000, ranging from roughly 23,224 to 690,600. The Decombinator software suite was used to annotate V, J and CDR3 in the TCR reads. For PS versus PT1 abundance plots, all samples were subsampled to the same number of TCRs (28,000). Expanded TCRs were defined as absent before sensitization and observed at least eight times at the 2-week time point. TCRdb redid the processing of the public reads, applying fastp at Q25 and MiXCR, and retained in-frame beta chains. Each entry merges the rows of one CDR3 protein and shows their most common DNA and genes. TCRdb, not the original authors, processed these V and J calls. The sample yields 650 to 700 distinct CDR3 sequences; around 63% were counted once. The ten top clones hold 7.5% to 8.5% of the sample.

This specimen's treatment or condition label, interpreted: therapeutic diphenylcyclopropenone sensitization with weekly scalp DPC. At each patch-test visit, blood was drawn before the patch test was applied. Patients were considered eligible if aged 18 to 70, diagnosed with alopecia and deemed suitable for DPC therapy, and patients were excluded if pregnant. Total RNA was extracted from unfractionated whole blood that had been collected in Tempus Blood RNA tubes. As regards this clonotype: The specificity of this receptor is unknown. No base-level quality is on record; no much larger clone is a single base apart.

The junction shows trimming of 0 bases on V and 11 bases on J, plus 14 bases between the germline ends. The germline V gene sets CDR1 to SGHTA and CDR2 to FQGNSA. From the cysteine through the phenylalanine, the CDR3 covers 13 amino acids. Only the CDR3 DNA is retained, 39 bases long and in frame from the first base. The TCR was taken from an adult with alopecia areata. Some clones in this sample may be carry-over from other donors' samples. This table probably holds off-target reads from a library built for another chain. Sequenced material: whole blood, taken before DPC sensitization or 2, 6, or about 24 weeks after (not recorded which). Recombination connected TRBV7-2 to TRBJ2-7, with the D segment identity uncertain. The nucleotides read TGTGCCAGCAGCTTAGCGGGTCCTACGAGCAAGTACTTC. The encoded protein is CASSLAGPTSKYF.